The 15 T cell receptor beta chains below were found in one sample sequenced in a study of blood T cell repertoires in COVID-19. Assay: immunoSEQ multiplex PCR; the TCRdb copy retains only in-frame clones and omits some. The sample carries approximately 36,000 clones, almost 90% recorded once. The sequencing input was peripheral blood. Receptors originate from a man aged 55 to 69 with active or convalescent COVID-19.

V and J are TRBV9 and TRBJ2-7; TRBD2 is a possible D gene (5 bases). The CDR3 covers 12 residues. Per the germline V gene, CDR1 is SGDLS and CDR2 is YYNGEE. V lost 4 bases and J lost 1, with 6 bases in between. CDR3 DNA: TGTGCCAGCAGCCCGGGGTCCTACGAGCAGTACTTC. Translation gives CASSPGSYEQYF.

This chain uses TRBV19 with TRBJ1-5; D is uncertain. The length of the CDR3 is 14 residues. In germline, CDR1 is LNHDA, CDR2 SQIVND (reference sequence). V was clipped by 3 bases and J by 10 bases, with 16 bases between them. The CDR3 DNA reads as TGTGCCAGTAGTATTTCAAGCGTCCCGGGTCCCCAGCATTTT. Translating gives CASSISSVPGPQHF.

CDR3 nucleotide sequence: TGCAGCGCCCCGGAGGGTAGCGGGAGGGAGAATGAGCAGTTCTTC. It yields the protein CSAPEGSGRENEQFF. This chain uses TRBV29-1 with TRBJ2-1, with 11 bases matching TRBD2. Germline V CDR1 and CDR2: SQVTM, ANQGSEA. This CDR3 contains 15 residues. V was pared by 7 bases and J by 7 bases, with 12 bases of the junction left unmatched.

The chain uses TRBV7-2 and TRBJ2-7, with 8 bases identical to TRBD2. Germline V gives CDR1 SGHTA, CDR2 FQGNSA. This CDR3 is built from 15 residues. Losses at the gene ends were 5 bases for V and 0 bases for J; bases not matched to a gene: 6. CDR3 in DNA: TGTGCCAGCAGCCTACCTAGCGGGTACTCCTACGAGCAGTACTTC. Its protein is CASSLPSGYSYEQYF.

This chain joins TRBV7-2 and TRBJ2-2, with D uncertain. From germline, CDR1 is SGHTA and CDR2 FQGNSA. The CDR3 loop spans 14 amino acids. V lost 2 bases to trimming and J lost 1 base, with 5 bases between them. CDR3 DNA sequence: TGTGCCAGCAGCTTAACACAGAACACCGGGGAGCTGTTTTTT. It is translated as CASSLTQNTGELFF.

The chain is built from TRBV2 and TRBJ1-5; the match to TRBD1 covers 7 bases. Germline values: CDR1 SNHLY, CDR2 FYNNEI. The V segment lost 7 bases and the J segment 3 bases; nucleotides outside the gene matches: 9. CDR3 length: 15 residues. Here the CDR3 reads CASTSGQVNNQPQHF. In DNA, the CDR3 is TGTGCCAGCACCTCAGGACAGGTGAACAATCAGCCCCAGCATTTT.

J is TRBJ2-1 and V is TRBV4-1; maybe TRBD2 (5 bases). V lost 4 bases and J lost 0, with 13 bases in between. This CDR3 has 16 residues. The V gene's germline CDR1 is MGHRA and CDR2 YSYEKL. The CDR3 DNA reads as TGCGCCAGCAGCCCGATCGGAGGTGGCTCCTACAATGAGCAGTTCTTC. Protein sequence: CASSPIGGGSYNEQFF.

The rearrangement uses TRBV6-5 and TRBJ1-2; D possibly corresponds to TRBD1 (5 bases). Trimming pared 7 bases from V and 8 bases from J, leaving 23 bases between. Germline V gene sequence: CDR1 MNHEY, CDR2 SVGAGI. The CDR3 extends over 15 amino acids. The CDR3 is CASTMGPGSVGGYTF. Here the CDR3 DNA reads TGTGCCAGCACTATGGGGCCAGGTAGTGTGGGCGGCTACACCTTC.

The rearrangement uses TRBV13 and TRBJ2-5; D possibly corresponds to TRBD2 (5 bases). CDR1 and CDR2 from the germline V gene are PRHDT and FYEKMQ (reference sequence). The CDR3 length is 16 residues. Trimming took off 4 bases at V and 2 bases at J, with 17 bases between the two ends. In DNA form, the CDR3 reads TGTGCCAGCAGCTCCAGAATCGCGGACTTACAAGAGACCCAGTACTTC. Protein: CASSSRIADLQETQYF. The variable domain in full, completed from reference TRBV13 and TRBJ2-5, reads AAGVIQSPRHLIKEKRETATLKCYPIPRHDTVYWYQQGPGQDPQFLISFYEKMQSDKGSIPDRFSAQQFSDYHSELNMSSLELGDSALYFCASSSRIADLQETQYFGPGTRLLVL.

This clone has just one count. This chain joins TRBV10-3 and TRBJ2-2; 15 nucleotides line up with TRBD2. Germline V CDR1 and CDR2: ENHRY, SYGVKD. V lost 6 bases, J lost 5 bases, and 4 bases stayed unmatched. The CDR3 runs to 16 residues. The CDR3 loop reads CAISGLAGGRTGELFF. DNA for the CDR3: TGTGCCATCAGCGGACTAGCGGGAGGGCGGACCGGGGAGCTGTTTTTT.

The chain couples TRBV19 to TRBJ1-2; D is undetermined. V lost 5 bases to trimming and J lost 5 bases, with 18 bases between them. Germline V gives CDR1 LNHDA, CDR2 SQIVND (reference sequence). The CDR3 runs to 15 residues. CDR3 region: CASSLSPGSSYGYTF. CDR3 nucleotides: TGTGCCAGTAGTCTAAGTCCAGGTTCGAGTTATGGCTACACCTTC.

This chain joins TRBV10-3 and TRBJ2-1, with D perhaps TRBD1 (6 bases). Germline V gene lookup returns CDR1 ENHRY and CDR2 SYGVKD. This CDR3 has 17 amino acids. Trimming left V 8 bases short and J 2 bases short, with 22 bases between. The CDR3, as DNA: TGTGCCATCCAAACTGCAGGGGCCCGGGGAACCTACAATGAGCAGTTCTTC. This translates into CAIQTAGARGTYNEQFF.

The chain carries TRBV11-2 and TRBJ1-1; D is perhaps TRBD1 (5 bases). CDR3 length equals 15 residues. Deletions cut 1 base from V and 4 bases from J, with 13 bases between. Germline CDR1 SGHAT, CDR2 FQNNGV. In nucleotides, the CDR3 is TGTGCCAGCAGCTTAGGTCCGCTCGGGGGCACTGAAGCTTTCTTT. Its protein product is CASSLGPLGGTEAFF.

The rearrangement uses TRBV25-1 and TRBJ1-2; TRBD1 agrees at 9 bases. Per germline, CDR1 MGHDK and CDR2 SYGVNS. The CDR3 runs to 14 residues. V was clipped by 6 bases and J by 0 bases; unmatched bases: 2. In DNA, the CDR3 is TGTGCCAGCAGGAGACAGGGGGCTAACTATGGCTACACCTTC. Translation gives CASRRQGANYGYTF.

The chain couples TRBV10-3 to TRBJ2-1, with 14 bases that match TRBD2. With 4 bases clipped from V and 4 bases from J, the junction kept 3 bases outside the gene matches. Germline CDR1 and CDR2: ENHRY and SYGVKD. This CDR3 is built from 16 residues. CDR3: CAISGLAGGLYNEQFF. CDR3 nucleotide sequence: TGTGCCATCAGTGGACTAGCGGGAGGGTTATACAATGAGCAGTTCTTC.